The clone carrying this TCR beta chain was seen only a few times. This record belongs to a study of T cell responses to AZD1222 COVID-19 vaccine. The CDR3 consists of 15 residues. V was pared by 6 bases and J by 4 bases, with 6 bases of the junction left unmatched. Germline-derived CDR1 and CDR2 are MNHEY and SVGAGI. Clones were sequenced by immunoSEQ multiplex PCR, and TCRdb holds only the in-frame ones, with some missing. The table includes 120,000 to 150,000 clones, around 91% detected once. The origin of this receptor is an adult who received the AZD1222 COVID-19 vaccine. Sample: peripheral blood, taken 28 days after the second AZD1222 dose. The chain has TRBV6-5 and TRBJ2-3; 11 bases are a match to TRBD2. In DNA form, the CDR3 reads TGTGCCAGCAGCACTAGCGGGAGAGGGCCAGATACGCAGTATTTT. This gives the protein CASSTSGRGPDTQYF.